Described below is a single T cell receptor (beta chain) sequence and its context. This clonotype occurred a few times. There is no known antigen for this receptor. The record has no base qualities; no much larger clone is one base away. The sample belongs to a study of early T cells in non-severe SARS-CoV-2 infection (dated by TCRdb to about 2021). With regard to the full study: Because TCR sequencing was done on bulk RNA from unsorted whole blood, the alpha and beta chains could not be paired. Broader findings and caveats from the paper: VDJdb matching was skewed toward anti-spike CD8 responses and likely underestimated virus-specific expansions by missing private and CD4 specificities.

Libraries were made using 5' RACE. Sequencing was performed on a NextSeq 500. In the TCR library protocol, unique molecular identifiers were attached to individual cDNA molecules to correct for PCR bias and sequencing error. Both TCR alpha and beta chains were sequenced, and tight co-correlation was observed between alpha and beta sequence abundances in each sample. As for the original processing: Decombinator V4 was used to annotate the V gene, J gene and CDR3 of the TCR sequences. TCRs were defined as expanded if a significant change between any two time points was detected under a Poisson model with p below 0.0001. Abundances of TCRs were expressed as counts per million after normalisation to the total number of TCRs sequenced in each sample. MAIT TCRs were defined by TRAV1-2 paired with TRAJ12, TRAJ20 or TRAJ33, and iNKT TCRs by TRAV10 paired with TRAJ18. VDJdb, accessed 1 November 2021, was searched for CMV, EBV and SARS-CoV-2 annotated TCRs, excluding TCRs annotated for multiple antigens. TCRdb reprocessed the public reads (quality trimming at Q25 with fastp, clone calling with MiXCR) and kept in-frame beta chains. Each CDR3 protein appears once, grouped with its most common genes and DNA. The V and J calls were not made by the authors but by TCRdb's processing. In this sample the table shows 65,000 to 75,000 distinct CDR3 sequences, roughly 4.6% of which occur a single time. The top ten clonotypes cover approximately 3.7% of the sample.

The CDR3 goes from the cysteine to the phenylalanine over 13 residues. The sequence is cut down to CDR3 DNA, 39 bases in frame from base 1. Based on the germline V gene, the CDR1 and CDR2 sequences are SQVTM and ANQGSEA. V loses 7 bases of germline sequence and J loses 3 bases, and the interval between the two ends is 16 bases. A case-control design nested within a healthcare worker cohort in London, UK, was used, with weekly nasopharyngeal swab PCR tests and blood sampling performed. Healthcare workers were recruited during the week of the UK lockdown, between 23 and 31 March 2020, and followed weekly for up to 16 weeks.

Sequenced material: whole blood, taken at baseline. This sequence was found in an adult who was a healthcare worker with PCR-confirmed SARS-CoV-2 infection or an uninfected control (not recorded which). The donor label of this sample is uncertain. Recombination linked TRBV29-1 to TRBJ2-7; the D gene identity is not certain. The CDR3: CSGISAVDYEQYF. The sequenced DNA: TGCAGCGGTATTTCGGCCGTCGACTACGAGCAGTACTTC.